The TCR beta chain under discussion was sequenced for a study of human T cells and chemical hapten exposure. Findings and caveats of the study: Patch test score was positively correlated with the counts of PT1 expanded TCRs.

The V gene's germline CDR1 is MDHEN and CDR2 SYDVKM. J gave up 3 bases and V 5 bases, and 10 bases lay outside the gene matches. This CDR3 has 16 residues. The study used a library that attached unique molecular identifiers to individual cDNA molecules. TCRdb processed the RACE reads anew with MiXCR; each CDR3 protein has one entry. Here the sample spans about 400,000 distinct CDR3 sequences, nearly 6.5% being singletons. The time point: patch test 2, 6 weeks after DPC sensitization. Treatment here: therapeutic diphenylcyclopropenone sensitization with weekly scalp DPC. The study enrolled 18 to 70-year-old alopecia patients suitable for DPC. Remarks on this clonotype: Antigen: not known.

The receptor's source is a woman under 30 with alopecia areata. Some clones in this sample may be carry-over from other donors' samples. J is TRBJ1-5 and V is TRBV28; TRBD1 aligns across 7 bases. The specimen comprised whole blood, sampled in connection with sensitization to the hapten diphenylcyclopropenone (DPC). The CDR3, as DNA: TGTGCCAGCAGTCCCATAACAGGGGAAGTCAATCAGCCCCAGCATTTT. Translated: CASSPITGEVNQPQHF.